The entry that follows covers one T cell receptor (beta chain) sequence. The record originates from a study of control samples from healthy donors and cancer patients. Trimming pared 5 bases from V and 6 bases from J, leaving 17 bases between. This CDR3 region has 15 residues. The germline gives CDR1 SGHTA, CDR2 FQGTGA. Repertoires were generated with immunoSEQ multiplex PCR, while TCRdb's copy carries only in-frame clones and drops some. This sample has fewer than 200,000 clones, with 70% to 90% found just once. Sequencing was done on a sample of blood. The gene calls are TRBV7-3 and TRBJ2-1; D could derive from TRBD1 or TRBD2 (6 bases each). The TCR sequence derives from a man between 25 and 39 years old in good health. The CDR3, as DNA: TGTGCCAGCAGCCTAGGTACAGGGAGGACCAATGAGCAGTTCTTC. This codes for CASSLGTGRTNEQFF.